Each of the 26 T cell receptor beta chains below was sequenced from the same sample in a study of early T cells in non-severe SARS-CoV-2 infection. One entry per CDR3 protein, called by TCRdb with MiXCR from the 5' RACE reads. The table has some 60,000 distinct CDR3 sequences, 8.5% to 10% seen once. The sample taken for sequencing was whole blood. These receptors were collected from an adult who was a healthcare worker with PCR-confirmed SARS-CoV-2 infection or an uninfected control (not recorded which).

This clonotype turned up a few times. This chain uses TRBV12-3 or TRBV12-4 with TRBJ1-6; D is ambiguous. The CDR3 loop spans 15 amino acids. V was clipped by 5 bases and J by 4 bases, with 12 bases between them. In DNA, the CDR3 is TGTGCCAGCAGTCACGAGAGGGAGTATAATTCACCCCTCCACTTT. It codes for CASSHEREYNSPLHF.

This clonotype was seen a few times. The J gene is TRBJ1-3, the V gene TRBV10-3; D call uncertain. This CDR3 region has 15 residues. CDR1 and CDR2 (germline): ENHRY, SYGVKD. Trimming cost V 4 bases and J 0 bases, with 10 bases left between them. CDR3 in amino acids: CAISGAGSSGNTIYF. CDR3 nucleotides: TGTGCCATCAGTGGGGCAGGCAGCTCTGGAAACACCATATATTTT.

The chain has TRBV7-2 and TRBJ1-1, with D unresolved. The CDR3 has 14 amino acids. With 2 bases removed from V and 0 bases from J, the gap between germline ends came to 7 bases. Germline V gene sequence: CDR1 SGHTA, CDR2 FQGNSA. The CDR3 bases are TGTGCCAGCAGCTTACGCAGCGTGAACACTGAAGCTTTCTTT. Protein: CASSLRSVNTEAFF. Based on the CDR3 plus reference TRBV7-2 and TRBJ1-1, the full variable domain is GAGVSQSPSNKVTEKGKDVELRCDPISGHTALYWYRQSLGQGLEFLIYFQGNSAPDKSGLPSDRFSAERTGGSVSTLTIQRTQQEDSAVYLCASSLRSVNTEAFFGQGTRLTVV.

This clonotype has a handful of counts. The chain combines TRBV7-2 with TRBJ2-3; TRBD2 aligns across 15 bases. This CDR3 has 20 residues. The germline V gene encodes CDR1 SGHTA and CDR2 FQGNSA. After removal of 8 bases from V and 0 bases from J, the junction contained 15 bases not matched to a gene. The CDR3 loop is CASRLLPGLAGGWSTDTQYF. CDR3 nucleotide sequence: TGTGCCAGCCGCCTTCTACCGGGACTAGCGGGAGGTTGGAGCACAGATACGCAGTATTTT.

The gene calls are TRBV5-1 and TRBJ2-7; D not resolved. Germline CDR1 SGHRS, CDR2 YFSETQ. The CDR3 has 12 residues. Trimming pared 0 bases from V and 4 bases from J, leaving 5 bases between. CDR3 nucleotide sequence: TGCGCCAGCAGCTTGGGTGGGTACGAGCAGTACTTC. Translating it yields CASSLGGYEQYF.

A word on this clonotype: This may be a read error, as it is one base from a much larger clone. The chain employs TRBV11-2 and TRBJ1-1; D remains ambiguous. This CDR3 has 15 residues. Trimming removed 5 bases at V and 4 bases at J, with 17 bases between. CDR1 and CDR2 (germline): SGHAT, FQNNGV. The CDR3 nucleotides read TGTGCCAGCAGCCCTCGGGCTGGTTCTGGCACTGAAGCTTTCTTT. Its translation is CASSPRAGSGTEAFF.

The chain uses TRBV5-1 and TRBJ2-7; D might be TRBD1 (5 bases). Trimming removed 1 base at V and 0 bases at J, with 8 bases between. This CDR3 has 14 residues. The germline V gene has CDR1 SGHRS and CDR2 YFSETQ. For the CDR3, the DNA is TGCGCCAGCAGCTTGAGACAGAGCTCCTACGAGCAGTACTTC. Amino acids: CASSLRQSSYEQYF.

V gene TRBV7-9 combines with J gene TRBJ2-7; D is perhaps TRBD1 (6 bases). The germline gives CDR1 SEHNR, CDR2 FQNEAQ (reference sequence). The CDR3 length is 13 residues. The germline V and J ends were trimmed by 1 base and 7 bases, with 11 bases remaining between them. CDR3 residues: CASSLETGSEQYF. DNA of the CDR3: TGTGCCAGCAGCTTAGAAACAGGGTCGGAGCAGTACTTC.

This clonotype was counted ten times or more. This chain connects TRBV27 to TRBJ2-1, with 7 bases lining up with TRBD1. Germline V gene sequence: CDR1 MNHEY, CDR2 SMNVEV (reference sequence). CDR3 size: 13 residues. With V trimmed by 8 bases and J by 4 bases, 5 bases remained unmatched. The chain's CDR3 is CASGTARYNEQFF. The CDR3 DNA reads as TGTGCCAGCGGGACAGCGAGATACAATGAGCAGTTCTTC.

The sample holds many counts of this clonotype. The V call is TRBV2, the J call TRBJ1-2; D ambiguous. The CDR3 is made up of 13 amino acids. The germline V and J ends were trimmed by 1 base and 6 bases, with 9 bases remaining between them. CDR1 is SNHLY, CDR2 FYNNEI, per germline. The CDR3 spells CASSEDSMDGYTF. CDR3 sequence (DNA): TGTGCCAGCAGTGAAGACAGTATGGATGGCTACACCTTC. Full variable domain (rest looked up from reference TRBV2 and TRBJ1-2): EPEVTQTPSHQVTQMGQEVILRCVPISNHLYFYWYRQILGQKVEFLVSFYNNEISEKSEIFDDQFSVERPDGSNFTLKIRSTKLEDSAMYFCASSEDSMDGYTFGSGTRLTVV.

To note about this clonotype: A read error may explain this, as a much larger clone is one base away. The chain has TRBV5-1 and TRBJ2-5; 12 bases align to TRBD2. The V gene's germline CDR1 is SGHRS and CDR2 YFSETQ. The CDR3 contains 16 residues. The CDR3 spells CASSFGLAGIQESQYF. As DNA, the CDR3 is TGCGCCAGCAGCTTCGGACTAGCGGGGATCCAAGAGTCCCAGTACTTC.

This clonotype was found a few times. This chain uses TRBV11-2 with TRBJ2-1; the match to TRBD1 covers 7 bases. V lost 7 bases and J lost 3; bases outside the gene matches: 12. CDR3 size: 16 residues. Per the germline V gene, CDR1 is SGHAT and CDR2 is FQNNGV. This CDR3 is CASTDVDRMDYNEQFF. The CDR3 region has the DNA TGTGCCAGCACCGATGTGGACAGGATGGACTACAATGAGCAGTTCTTC.

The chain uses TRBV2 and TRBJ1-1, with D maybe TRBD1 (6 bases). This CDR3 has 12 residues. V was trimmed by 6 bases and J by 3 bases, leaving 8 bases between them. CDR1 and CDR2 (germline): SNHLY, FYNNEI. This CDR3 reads CASSYRDTEAFF. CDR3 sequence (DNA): TGTGCCAGCAGCTACAGGGACACTGAAGCTTTCTTT.

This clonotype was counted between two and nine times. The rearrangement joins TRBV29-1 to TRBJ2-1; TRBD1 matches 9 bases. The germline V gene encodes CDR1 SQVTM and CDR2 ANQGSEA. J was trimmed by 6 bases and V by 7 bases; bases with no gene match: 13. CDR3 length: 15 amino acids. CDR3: CSAATGGGLVNEQFF. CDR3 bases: TGCAGCGCTGCTACAGGGGGCGGTCTGGTCAATGAGCAGTTCTTC.

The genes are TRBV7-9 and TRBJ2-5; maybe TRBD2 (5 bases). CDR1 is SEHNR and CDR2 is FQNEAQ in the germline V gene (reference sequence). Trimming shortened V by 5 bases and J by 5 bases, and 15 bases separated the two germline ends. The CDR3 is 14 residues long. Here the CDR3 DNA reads TGTGCCAGCAGCCCACCGGGGTCGGCCGAGACCCAGTACTTC. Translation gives CASSPPGSAETQYF.

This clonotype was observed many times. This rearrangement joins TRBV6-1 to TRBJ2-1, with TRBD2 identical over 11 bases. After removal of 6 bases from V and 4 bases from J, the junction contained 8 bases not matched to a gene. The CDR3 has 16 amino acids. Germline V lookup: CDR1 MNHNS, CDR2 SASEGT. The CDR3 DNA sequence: TGTGCCAGCAGATTACCTCTAGCGGGAGGATACAATGAGCAGTTCTTC. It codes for CASRLPLAGGYNEQFF.

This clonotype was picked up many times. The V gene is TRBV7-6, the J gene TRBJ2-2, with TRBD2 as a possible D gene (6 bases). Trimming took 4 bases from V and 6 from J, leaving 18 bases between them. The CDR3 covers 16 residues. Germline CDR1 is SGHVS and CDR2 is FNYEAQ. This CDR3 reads CASSSQRTAGPGELFF. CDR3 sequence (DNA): TGTGCCAGCAGCTCCCAGAGGACCGCGGGGCCCGGGGAGCTGTTTTTT.

This CDR3 reads CASSIGQAGNTIYF. The CDR3 region has the DNA TGCGCCAGCAGCATTGGACAGGCTGGAAACACCATATATTTT. V and J are TRBV5-1 and TRBJ1-3; 7 bases are shared with TRBD1. The germline CDR1 and CDR2 sequences are SGHRS and YFSETQ. There are 14 residues in the CDR3. With V trimmed by 4 bases and J by 2 bases, 3 bases remained unmatched.

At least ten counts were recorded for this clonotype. The CDR3 sequence: CASSEALAQNIQYF. CDR3 coding DNA: TGTGCCAGCAGTGAAGCCCTAGCGCAAAACATTCAGTACTTC. The J gene is TRBJ2-4, the V gene TRBV2; a possible D gene is TRBD2 (6 bases). Germline-derived CDR1 and CDR2 are SNHLY and FYNNEI. This CDR3 region has 14 residues. With 0 bases removed from V and 5 bases from J, the gap between germline ends came to 8 bases.

CDR3 residues: CSARDWASGSDEQFF. Written as DNA, the CDR3 is TGCAGTGCTAGAGATTGGGCTAGCGGGAGTGATGAGCAGTTCTTC. V and J are TRBV20-1 and TRBJ2-1; TRBD2 agrees at 10 bases. The trim removed 0 bases at V and 8 bases at J, leaving 7 bases unmatched. The CDR3 length is 15 residues. CDR1 is DFQATT, CDR2 SNEGSKA, per germline (reference sequence).

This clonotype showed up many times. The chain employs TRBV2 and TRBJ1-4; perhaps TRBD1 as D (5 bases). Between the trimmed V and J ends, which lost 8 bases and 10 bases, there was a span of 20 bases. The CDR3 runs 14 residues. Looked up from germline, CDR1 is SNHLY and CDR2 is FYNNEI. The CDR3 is CASLERTSGGKLFF. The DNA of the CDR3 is TGTGCCAGCTTGGAACGGACCTCCGGGGGAAAACTGTTTTTT.

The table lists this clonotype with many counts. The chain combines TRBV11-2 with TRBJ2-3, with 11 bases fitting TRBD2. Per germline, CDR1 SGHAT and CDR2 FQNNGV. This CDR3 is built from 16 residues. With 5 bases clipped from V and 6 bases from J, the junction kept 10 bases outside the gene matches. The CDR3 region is CASSQPSGRRGDTQYF. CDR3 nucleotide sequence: TGTGCCAGCAGCCAACCTAGCGGGAGGAGGGGGGATACGCAGTATTTT. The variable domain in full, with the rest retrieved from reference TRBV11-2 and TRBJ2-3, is EAGVAQSPRYKIIEKRQSVAFWCNPISGHATLYWYQQILGQGPKLLIQFQNNGVVDDSQLPKDRFSAERLKGVDSTLKIQPAKLEDSAVYLCASSQPSGRRGDTQYFGPGTRLTVL.

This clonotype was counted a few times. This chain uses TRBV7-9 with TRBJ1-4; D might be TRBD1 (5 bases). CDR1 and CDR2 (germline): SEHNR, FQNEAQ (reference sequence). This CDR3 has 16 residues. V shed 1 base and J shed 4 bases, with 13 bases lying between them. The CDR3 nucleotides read TGTGCCAGCAGCTTAGGGGGGGACGGCGATAATGAAAAACTGTTTTTT. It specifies CASSLGGDGDNEKLFF.

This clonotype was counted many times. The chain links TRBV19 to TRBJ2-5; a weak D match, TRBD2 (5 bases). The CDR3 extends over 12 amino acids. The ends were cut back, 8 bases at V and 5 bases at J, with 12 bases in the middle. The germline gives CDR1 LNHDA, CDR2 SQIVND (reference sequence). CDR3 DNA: TGTGCCAGTTCCCAACAGCGGGAGACCCAGTACTTC. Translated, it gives CASSQQRETQYF.

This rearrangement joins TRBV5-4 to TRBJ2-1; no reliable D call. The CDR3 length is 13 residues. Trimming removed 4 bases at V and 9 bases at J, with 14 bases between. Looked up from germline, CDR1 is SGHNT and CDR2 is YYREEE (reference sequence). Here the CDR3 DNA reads TGTGCCAGCAGCCCCGGATCTGCGAGTGAGCAGTTCTTC. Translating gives CASSPGSASEQFF.

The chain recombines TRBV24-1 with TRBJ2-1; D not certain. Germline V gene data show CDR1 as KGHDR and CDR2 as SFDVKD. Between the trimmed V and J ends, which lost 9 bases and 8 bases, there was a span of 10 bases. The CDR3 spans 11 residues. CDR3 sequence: CATLLWDEQFF. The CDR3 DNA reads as TGTGCCACCCTTCTGTGGGATGAGCAGTTCTTC.